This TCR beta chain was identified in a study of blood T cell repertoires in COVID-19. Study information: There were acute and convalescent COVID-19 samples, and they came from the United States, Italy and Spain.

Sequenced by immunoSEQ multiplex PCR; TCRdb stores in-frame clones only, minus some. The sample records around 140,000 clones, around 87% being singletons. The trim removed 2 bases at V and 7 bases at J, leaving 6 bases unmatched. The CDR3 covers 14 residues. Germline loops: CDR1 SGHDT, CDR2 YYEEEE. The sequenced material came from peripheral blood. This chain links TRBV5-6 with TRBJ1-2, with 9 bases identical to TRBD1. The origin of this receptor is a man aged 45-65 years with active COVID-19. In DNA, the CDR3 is TGTGCCAGCAGCTTCGACAGGGGGTATGTTGGCTACACCTTC. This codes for CASSFDRGYVGYTF.